The 32 T cell receptor beta chains given below trace back to one sample, sequenced in a study of shared clonotypes between healthy human individuals. Assay used: immunoSEQ multiplex PCR; TCRdb lists only in-frame clones, some missing. The sample holds about 490,000 clones, 79% seen once. Specimen: PBMCs. The receptors derive from a woman aged 40 to 50 in good health. Some clones in this sample may be carry-over from other donors' samples.

The chain carries TRBV28 and TRBJ2-7; the match to TRBD2 covers 15 bases. Germline V gene data show CDR1 as MDHEN and CDR2 as SYDVKM. CDR3 length: 14 amino acids. V shed 5 bases and J 7 bases; nucleotides not matched to a gene: 3. CDR3 sequence reads: CASSRTSGRGEQYF. DNA for the CDR3: TGTGCCAGCAGTCGGACTAGCGGGAGGGGAGAGCAGTACTTC.

CDR3 DNA: TGTGCCAGCCGCGGGCTAGCGGGAGGGCACTCCTACAATGAGCAGTTCTTC. Translating gives CASRGLAGGHSYNEQFF. V gene TRBV7-6 combines with J gene TRBJ2-1; 12 positions match TRBD2. The CDR3 runs to 17 residues. V dropped 8 bases and J dropped 0; count of bases not matched to a gene: 8. Germline V gives CDR1 SGHVS, CDR2 FNYEAQ.

This chain connects TRBV6-1 to TRBJ2-2; 7 positions agree with TRBD1. Germline CDR1 and CDR2: MNHNS and SASEGT. The V gene end was trimmed by 6 bases and the J gene end by 4 bases; junction bases not matched to a gene: 5. This CDR3 is 14 amino acids long. CDR3 sequence: CASRPGQSTGELFF. The CDR3 nucleotides are TGTGCCAGCAGGCCGGGACAGAGCACCGGGGAGCTGTTTTTT.

The V and J genes are TRBV4-2 and TRBJ2-5; 7 positions match TRBD1. The J call may be incorrect, as the DNA end agrees better with TRBJ2-7. The germline CDR1 and CDR2 sequences are LGHNA and YNFKEQ. The CDR3 spans 20 residues. The CDR3 DNA is TGTGCCAGCAGCCAAGAAGTCGTGACAGGGATTTGGGGAATTGCGGACGAGCAGTACTTC. As protein: CASSQEVVTGIWGIADEQYF.

The rearrangement uses TRBV5-1 and TRBJ2-1; TRBD2 matches at 10 bases. Trimming removed 0 bases from V and 8 bases from J; junction bases left unmatched: 8. Germline CDR1 is SGHRS and CDR2 is YFSETQ. The CDR3 is made up of 16 amino acids. The CDR3 sequence: CASSLAIAGGIDEQFF. CDR3 in DNA: TGCGCCAGCAGCTTGGCCATAGCGGGAGGAATCGATGAGCAGTTCTTC.

V usage is TRBV6-1 and J usage is TRBJ2-3; possibly TRBD2 for D (5 bases). The CDR3 length is 13 residues. CDR1 and CDR2 from the germline V gene are MNHNS and SASEGT. Between the trimmed V and J ends, which lost 6 bases and 1 base, there was a span of 8 bases. The chain's CDR3 is CASRRAGTDTQYF. CDR3 bases: TGTGCCAGCAGGAGGGCCGGCACAGATACGCAGTATTTT.

This clone was seen once. This chain joins TRBV6-1 and TRBJ2-5; the D is unclear. Trimming took off 4 bases at V and 5 bases at J, with 20 bases between the two ends. Germline values: CDR1 MNHNS, CDR2 SASEGT. CDR3 length: 16 amino acids. CDR3: CASSVSGWQLGETQYF. The CDR3 bases are TGTGCCAGCAGTGTTTCGGGTTGGCAACTCGGGGAGACCCAGTACTTC.

The V gene is TRBV9, the J gene TRBJ2-7, with 12 bases matching TRBD2. Losses at the gene ends were 3 bases for V and 4 bases for J; bases not matched to a gene: 5. Germline V gene sequence: CDR1 SGDLS, CDR2 YYNGEE. The CDR3 spans 15 residues. CDR3 coding DNA: TGTGCCAGCAGCGCCTCGACTAGCGGGAGTTACGAGCAGTACTTC. This gives the protein CASSASTSGSYEQYF.

The chain uses TRBV4-1 and TRBJ2-1, with 9 positions matching TRBD2. Unmatched junction bases numbered 10, after V lost 4 bases and J lost 9 bases. Germline V lookup: CDR1 MGHRA, CDR2 YSYEKL. The CDR3 loop spans 15 amino acids. The CDR3 sequence: CASSLTLSGSFEQFF. The DNA for the CDR3 is TGCGCCAGCAGCCTCACGCTTAGCGGGAGTTTTGAGCAGTTCTTC.

J is TRBJ2-2 and V is TRBV7-3, with 7 nucleotides matching TRBD1. This CDR3 has 16 amino acids. Per the germline V gene, CDR1 is SGHTA and CDR2 is FQGTGA. V gave up 5 bases and J gave up 3 bases; unmatched junction bases: 9. The CDR3 reads CASSKNRGGDTGELFF. CDR3 bases: TGTGCCAGCAGCAAAAACAGGGGTGGTGACACCGGGGAGCTGTTTTTT.

The chain joins TRBV27 to TRBJ2-2, with D possibly being TRBD1 (6 bases). The CDR3 runs to 16 residues. The V gene lost 3 bases and the J gene lost 8 bases, with 19 bases spanning the gap. Germline V gene lookup returns CDR1 MNHEY and CDR2 SMNVEV (reference sequence). This CDR3 is CASSFGDSNQGGELFF. CDR3 sequence (DNA): TGTGCCAGCAGTTTTGGGGATTCTAATCAGGGGGGGGAGCTGTTTTTT.

On this clone itself: This specimen includes other DNA sequences encoding the same CDR3. V is TRBV2 and J is TRBJ1-1, with D maybe TRBD1 (5 bases). The CDR3 totals 15 residues. With 2 bases removed from V and 1 base from J, the gap between germline ends came to 11 bases. Per germline, CDR1 SNHLY and CDR2 FYNNEI. Here the CDR3 reads CASSEFGGRNTEAFF. The CDR3 nucleotides are TGTGCCAGCAGTGAATTCGGGGGGAGGAACACTGAAGCTTTCTTT. The full variable domain, in which reference TRBV2 and TRBJ1-1 provide the parts outside the CDR3, is EPEVTQTPSHQVTQMGQEVILRCVPISNHLYFYWYRQILGQKVEFLVSFYNNEISEKSEIFDDQFSVERPDGSNFTLKIRSTKLEDSAMYFCASSEFGGRNTEAFFGQGTRLTVV.

The J gene is TRBJ2-7, the V gene TRBV4-2; no definite D call. Germline CDR1 is LGHNA and CDR2 is YNFKEQ. Trimming took 0 bases from V and 0 from J, leaving 9 bases between them. The CDR3 sequence is 15 residues long. The CDR3 sequence: CASSQETVPSYEQYF. The DNA of the CDR3 is TGTGCCAGCAGCCAAGAGACTGTCCCCTCCTACGAGCAGTACTTC.

This clone was observed a handful of times. The CDR3 DNA sequence: TGTGCCAGCAGCTTAGAGGACAGGGGGGTCTATGGCTACACCTTC. This gives the protein CASSLEDRGVYGYTF. The genes are TRBV7-2 and TRBJ1-2; 10 bases align to TRBD1. The CDR3 length is 15 residues. With V trimmed by 1 base and J by 4 bases, 3 bases remained unmatched. Germline V CDR1 and CDR2: SGHTA, FQGNSA.

The chain joins TRBV6-5 to TRBJ1-4, with D uncertain. The V end lost 2 bases, the J end lost 0 bases, and 10 bases lay between the germline ends. CDR3 length: 16 amino acids. Germline lookup yields CDR1 MNHEY and CDR2 SVGAGI. CDR3 residues: CASSYTTESTNEKLFF. The CDR3 DNA follows: TGTGCCAGCAGTTACACCACAGAATCAACTAATGAAAAACTGTTTTTT.

About this clone: A much larger clone lies a single base off, so this may be a read error. The rearrangement links TRBV19 to TRBJ2-2, with 8 bases that match TRBD1. Germline V gene sequence: CDR1 LNHDA, CDR2 SQIVND (reference sequence). The CDR3 is 16 residues long. V gave up 8 bases and J gave up 0 bases; unmatched junction bases: 8. CDR3 sequence reads: CASGNSGQANTGELFF. In DNA, the CDR3 is TGTGCCAGTGGTAACTCGGGACAGGCGAACACCGGGGAGCTGTTTTTT.

This sequence joins TRBV30 and TRBJ1-2, with 8 positions matching TRBD1. From germline, CDR1 is GTSNPN and CDR2 SVGIG (reference sequence). With V trimmed by 7 bases and J by 0 bases, 1 base remained unmatched. The CDR3 spans 12 residues. CDR3 protein: CALGQANYGYTF. CDR3 bases: TGTGCCTTGGGACAGGCTAACTATGGCTACACCTTC.

The chain links TRBV7-2 to TRBJ2-1; no clear D gene. The CDR3 is 11 residues long. V lost 2 bases, J lost 9 bases, and 5 bases lay in between. Germline V gives CDR1 SGHTA, CDR2 FQGNSA. The CDR3 sequence is CASSLYLEQFF. CDR3 DNA: TGTGCCAGCAGCTTATATCTTGAGCAGTTCTTC.

The table lists this clone with a few counts. Other nucleotide sequences from this sample produce the same CDR3. The gene calls are TRBV11-2 and TRBJ2-7, with 8 bases aligning to TRBD1. This CDR3 has 14 amino acids. Per germline, CDR1 SGHAT and CDR2 FQNNGV. V shed 1 base, J shed 3 bases, and the junction held 2 bases outside the gene matches. This CDR3 is CASSLGQGIYEQYF. CDR3 DNA sequence: TGTGCCAGCAGCTTAGGACAGGGGATCTACGAGCAGTACTTC.

V and J are TRBV19 and TRBJ2-2; no firm D call. CDR1 and CDR2 from the germline V gene are LNHDA and SQIVND (reference sequence). The CDR3 consists of 14 residues. V lost 7 bases to trimming and J lost 1 base, with 10 bases between them. The DNA of the CDR3 is TGTGCCAGTAAAGACCACCAGAACACCGGGGAGCTGTTTTTT. Amino acid sequence: CASKDHQNTGELFF.

V usage is TRBV19 and J usage is TRBJ2-7; TRBD2 might be the D (5 bases). This CDR3 region has 12 residues. V lost 1 base and J lost 7, with 8 bases in between. The germline V gene has CDR1 LNHDA and CDR2 SQIVND (reference sequence). CDR3 loop: CASSIVAGEQYF. For the CDR3, the DNA is TGTGCCAGTAGTATAGTTGCGGGTGAGCAGTACTTC.

The chain recombines TRBV19 with TRBJ2-5; D is possibly TRBD2 (5 bases). The germline gives CDR1 LNHDA, CDR2 SQIVND (reference sequence). V was shortened by 6 bases and J by 2 bases, with 10 bases between the two germline ends. The CDR3 runs to 13 residues. The CDR3, as DNA: TGTGCCAGTAGGAGGACTTTACAAGAGACCCAGTACTTC. It translates to CASRRTLQETQYF. The complete variable domain, with remaining parts taken from reference TRBV19 and TRBJ2-5, reads DGGITQSPKYLFRKEGQNVTLSCEQNLNHDAMYWYRQDPGQGLRLIYYSQIVNDFQKGDIAEGYSVSREKKESFPLTVTSAQKNPTAFYLCASRRTLQETQYFGPGTRLLVL.

This clone was counted a few times. This sequence joins TRBV27 and TRBJ1-1; 8 nucleotides line up with TRBD1. The CDR3 has 15 amino acids. With V trimmed by 5 bases and J by 4 bases, 9 bases remained unmatched. Germline CDR1 is MNHEY and CDR2 is SMNVEV (reference sequence). This CDR3 is CASSNRGIDGTEAFF. As DNA, the CDR3 is TGTGCCAGCAGTAACAGGGGGATCGATGGCACTGAAGCTTTCTTT.

This chain uses TRBV9 with TRBJ1-2; TRBD1 might be the D (6 bases). The V and J ends lost 4 bases and 2 bases respectively, with 12 bases between them. The CDR3 totals 14 residues. Germline V gene lookup returns CDR1 SGDLS and CDR2 YYNGEE. The CDR3 sequence: CASSPTTGNYGYTF. The CDR3 DNA follows: TGTGCCAGCAGCCCCACGACAGGCAACTATGGCTACACCTTC.

The genes are TRBV7-2 and TRBJ2-1; possible D gene TRBD2, 5 bases. Per the germline V gene, CDR1 is SGHTA and CDR2 is FQGNSA. With 1 base removed from V and 0 bases from J, the gap between germline ends came to 7 bases. This CDR3 contains 15 residues. The CDR3 DNA sequence: TGTGCCAGCAGCTTAGAAGGGAGCTCCTACAATGAGCAGTTCTTC. Residues: CASSLEGSSYNEQFF. The complete variable domain, with remaining parts taken from reference TRBV7-2 and TRBJ2-1, reads GAGVSQSPSNKVTEKGKDVELRCDPISGHTALYWYRQSLGQGLEFLIYFQGNSAPDKSGLPSDRFSAERTGGSVSTLTIQRTQQEDSAVYLCASSLEGSSYNEQFFGPGTRLTVL.

The genes are TRBV7-2 and TRBJ1-1; 11 nucleotides line up with TRBD1. The CDR3 is 18 amino acids. The trim removed 5 bases at V and 0 bases at J, leaving 11 bases unmatched. The V gene's germline CDR1 is SGHTA and CDR2 FQGNSA. CDR3 DNA: TGTGCCAGCAGCCATTCGGGACAGGGGGGTAGGATGAACACTGAAGCTTTCTTT. Translation: CASSHSGQGGRMNTEAFF.

V gene TRBV28 combines with J gene TRBJ1-5, with a possible D match to TRBD1 (5 bases). V dropped 8 bases and J dropped 4 bases, with 9 bases sitting between them. CDR3 size: 12 residues. Germline V gene sequence: CDR1 MDHEN, CDR2 SYDVKM. In nucleotides, the CDR3 is TGTGCCAGCCATGGGGGGAATCAGCCCCAGCATTTT. Translated: CASHGGNQPQHF.

The chain links TRBV5-1 to TRBJ2-7, with D perhaps being TRBD1 or TRBD2 (5 bases each). This CDR3 region has 13 residues. Trimming removed 2 bases at V and 12 bases at J, with 18 bases between. The germline CDR1 and CDR2 sequences are SGHRS and YFSETQ. CDR3 in amino acids: CASSLAGTSWGYF. CDR3 DNA: TGCGCCAGCAGCTTAGCTGGGACCTCGTGGGGGTACTTC.

The chain has TRBV7-9 and TRBJ1-5; the D is unclear. The CDR3 is 15 residues long. Germline CDR1 and CDR2: SEHNR and FQNEAQ (reference sequence). The V end was cut by 2 bases, the J end by 3 bases, with 11 bases between. The CDR3 is CASSLWASINQPQHF. CDR3 in DNA: TGTGCCAGCAGCTTATGGGCGTCTATCAATCAGCCCCAGCATTTT.

The count of this clone is one. The chain uses TRBV7-2 and TRBJ2-1; 10 bases map to TRBD2. CDR1 is SGHTA, CDR2 FQGNSA, per germline. This CDR3 has 15 amino acids. With 2 bases clipped from V and 8 bases from J, the junction kept 6 bases outside the gene matches. The CDR3 spells CASSLLAGGSYEQFF. The DNA for the CDR3 is TGTGCCAGCAGCTTATTAGCGGGAGGCTCATATGAGCAGTTCTTC. Together with reference TRBV7-2 and TRBJ2-1, the CDR3 gives the full variable domain: GAGVSQSPSNKVTEKGKDVELRCDPISGHTALYWYRQSLGQGLEFLIYFQGNSAPDKSGLPSDRFSAERTGGSVSTLTIQRTQQEDSAVYLCASSLLAGGSYEQFFGPGTRLTVL.

The chain employs TRBV7-9 and TRBJ2-1, with D tentatively TRBD1 (6 bases). Between the trimmed V and J ends, which lost 6 bases and 6 bases, there was a span of 21 bases. The CDR3 is 16 residues long. Germline CDR1 and CDR2: SEHNR and FQNEAQ (reference sequence). The chain's CDR3 is CASSSPNFQGGNEQFF. The CDR3, as DNA: TGTGCCAGCAGTTCCCCTAATTTCCAAGGGGGCAATGAGCAGTTCTTC. The complete variable domain, with remaining parts taken from reference TRBV7-9 and TRBJ2-1, reads DTGVSQNPRHKITKRGQNVTFRCDPISEHNRLYWYRQTLGQGPEFLTYFQNEAQLEKSRLLSDRFSAERPKGSFSTLEIQRTEQGDSAMYLCASSSPNFQGGNEQFFGPGTRLTVL.

This chain links TRBV5-1 with TRBJ1-4; 12 bases match TRBD1. The CDR3 is 15 residues long. Per germline, CDR1 SGHRS and CDR2 YFSETQ. Trimming at V came to 4 bases and at J to 5 bases, leaving 3 bases not matched to a gene. The CDR3 bases are TGCGCCAGCAGCATGGGGACAGGGGGCAATGAAAAACTGTTTTTT. Amino acids: CASSMGTGGNEKLFF.